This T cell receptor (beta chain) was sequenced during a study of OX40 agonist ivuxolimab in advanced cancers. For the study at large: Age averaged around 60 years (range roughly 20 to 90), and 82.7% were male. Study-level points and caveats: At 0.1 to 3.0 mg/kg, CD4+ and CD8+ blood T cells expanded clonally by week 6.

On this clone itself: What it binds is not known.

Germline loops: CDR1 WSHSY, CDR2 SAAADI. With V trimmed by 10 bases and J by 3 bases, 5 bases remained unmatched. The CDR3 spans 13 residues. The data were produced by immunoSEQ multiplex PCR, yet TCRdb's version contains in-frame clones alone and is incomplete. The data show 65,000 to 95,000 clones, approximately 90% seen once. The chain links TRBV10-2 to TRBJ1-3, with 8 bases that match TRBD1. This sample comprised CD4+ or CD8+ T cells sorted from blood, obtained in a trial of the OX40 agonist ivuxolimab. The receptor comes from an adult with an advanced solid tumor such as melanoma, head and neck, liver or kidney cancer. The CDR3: CANQTGDGNTIYF. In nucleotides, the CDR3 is TGCGCCAACCAGACAGGGGATGGAAACACCATATATTTT.